This TCR beta chain was identified in a study of cytomegalovirus exposure and HLA in healthy donors (dated by TCRdb to the late 2010s). Concerning the study at large: An earlier analysis of several hundred of the donors reported about 250 Gb of sequence data and roughly 100 million unique TCR beta sequences from some 180 million T cells. The genetic ancestry cluster associated with self-reported Caucasian donors included 81% of the 398 genotyped donors. Donor age, sex, ethnicity and CMV serostatus were compiled together with the repertoire data. Roughly 5 DR-DQ haplotypes were handled as single units for association and clustering, since linkage in the cohort was strong. Along with the approximately 700-subject first cohort, a separate validation cohort of over a hundred different subjects was used. Typing coverage differed by locus: A, B, C, DRB1 and DQB1 were typed in roughly 620-640 donors, DQA1 in about 500, DPA1 in around 600, and DPB1 in approximately 450. Every discovery cohort repertoire had been produced on one sequencing platform. The study used immunosequencing to profile the T cell repertoires of approximately 650 subjects and linked those repertoires to cytomegalovirus serostatus. HLA typing included class I and class II loci at four-digit resolution. Among a few hundred genotyped donors of the cohort, an average of roughly 240,000 unique TCR beta nucleotide sequences were sequenced per donor, approximately 20% of them non-productive. A later genetic analysis took genome-wide SNP genotypes for about 55% of the 666 donors and used that subset as a discovery cohort. The study aimed to test whether cataloging public T cell receptors could reveal signatures of past pathogen exposure. In a later analysis, previously published TCR beta repertoires from about 670 donors were re-analyzed and high-resolution HLA genotyping was added so that TCR occurrence patterns could be studied. Rather than drawing on any new phenotypic data, the later analysis identified candidate immune exposures from TCR beta sequences and the way those sequences occurred across donors. About 300 gigabases of sequencing data and 70 million to 100 million unique TCR sequences were included in an early release covering around 650 HLA-typed donors. In an earlier analysis of around 540 of the donors, high-throughput TCR beta sequencing was used to judge whether each TCR beta V gene segment behaved as functional or pseudogenic. To predict cytomegalovirus infection status, the study brought together high-throughput TCR immunosequencing, statistical association of individual TCRs with disease status, and machine learning. General study outcomes and caveats: In both the original and validation cohorts, the classifier was reported to diagnose cytomegalovirus status with high specificity and sensitivity. A further reported finding was that TCR beta sequences accurately predicted the HLA-A and HLA-B alleles for most subjects in the first cohort. According to a later genetic analysis, donors in an Asian-associated ancestry cluster had fewer N-insertions in productive TCRs than the approximately 650-donor mean. A later analysis found that most CMV-associated TCR beta chains appeared HLA-restricted, with HLA associations seemingly driven largely by CMV exposure. It was suggested by the authors that the approach could potentially be generalized to other disease states and immunological phenotypes. Compared with equally common non-associated chains, HLA-associated TCR beta chains in a later analysis were more clonally expanded and had lower generation probabilities. Correlated functional status among segregating V segments might be attributable to linkage disequilibrium, but an unknown experimental factor could not be ruled out. According to a later analysis, parvovirus B19, influenza, CMV and Epstein-Barr virus appeared linked to several top co-occurrence clusters. Across donors, most TCR sequences were observed very rarely, whereas some public TCRs were present in many individuals. Presence/absence analyses assumed roughly uniform sequencing depth across donors, an assumption that may not hold. In a later analysis, the rate of TCR association differed among HLA loci, with DRB1 alleles having the most associated TCRs and HLA-C alleles having the fewest. Because counts were too low, 15 to 20 rarely observed V segments, including chromosome 9 orphons, were excluded from the earlier analysis of fewer than 650 of the donors. A later analysis associated 16,951 TCR beta sequences with specific HLA alleles at a false discovery rate of 0.05. An association between a missense DCLRE1C variant and V-gene and J-gene trimming of TCR beta chains was found in a later genetic analysis and replicated in an independent cohort. Strong co-occurrence of HLA alleles, especially DR and DQ, made assigning TCR associations to individual alleles difficult. In an earlier analysis of roughly 500 of the donors, most TCR beta V segments appeared in productive rearrangements about 87% or about 30% of the time, broadly matching IMGT annotations. Only TCR beta chains were sequenced in this cohort, and the absence of alpha or paired-chain data limited detectable features. Because HLA typing was unavailable for some donors at each locus, only the typed subset was used in association tests. In vitro tests confirmed that a few of the cytomegalovirus-associated TCR beta chains recognize cytomegalovirus antigens. For the cohort, immune exposure information was limited to CMV serostatus. In the study, approximately 160 TCR beta chains were listed as associated with cytomegalovirus. A cluster of highly shared sequence variants was judged likely to represent a technical artifact of the sequencing pipeline.

There are a few counts of this clone. Its cognate antigen has yet to be identified. Per-nucleotide qualities are absent, and no much larger clonotype sits a single base away. The cohort was made up of under 800 healthy bone marrow donors. At the time of sampling, all cohort members were nominally healthy, though unrecorded immune exposures were likely present. The donor tested CMV seronegative and was one of the 352 seronegative cohort members. Each donor provided a peripheral blood sample, and peripheral blood mononuclear cells were used for TCR beta sequencing. Genomic DNA was extracted from the blood cell samples with the Qiagen DNeasy Blood Extraction Kit. Receptors were amplified or captured by the immunoSEQ multiplex PCR assay. The multiplex PCR relied on a mix of 60 forward primers for TCR Vbeta segments and 13 reverse primers for TCR Jbeta segments. Amplification of the CDR3 region of rearranged TCR beta genes was performed with a multiplex PCR assay on genomic DNA. The amplified TCR beta libraries were sequenced on the Illumina HiSeq System as 87-base-pair reads. As for how the authors treated the data: A later analysis counted some 74 million unique TCR beta chains across the 690 or so repertoires, and some 11 million of these chains were shared by at least two donors. Raw reads were error-corrected and collapsed into unique sequences with a nearest-neighbor algorithm that merged closely related sequences to remove PCR and sequencing errors. Alignment of CDR3 sequences to IMGT reference sequences was used to assign V, D and J gene segments. For a sequence to be retained, a match of at least six nucleotides was required to both a V gene segment and a J gene segment. Rearrangements were classified as productive when the CDR3 lacked stop codons and remained in frame with V and J, and all other rearrangements were classified as non-productive. CDR3 was defined by IMGT convention, running from the second conserved V-encoded cysteine to the conserved J-encoded phenylalanine. In an earlier analysis of 587 of the donors, sequences lacking an unambiguous match to a single V gene segment were excluded. In an earlier analysis of almost 600 of the donors, a V segment was called functional when productive rearrangements were above 56.7%, and segregating when the standard deviation between donors exceeded 5%. A statistical classification framework was built to diagnose cytomegalovirus status from the catalog of TCR beta chain sequences. In a later analysis, TCR nucleotide sequences were compared against IMGT/GENE-DB human TR gene sequences so that V and J genes could be assigned. Using the TCRdist pipeline, a later analysis assigned CDR3 sequences along with most-parsimonious VDJ recombination scenarios. In a later analysis, each TCR beta chain was defined by its CDR3 amino acid sequence together with its V-gene family, and reads lacking a unique V-gene family were excluded. A later analysis removed several hundred highly shared, low-generation-probability nucleotide sequences to deal with suspected cross-contamination and a sequencing artifact. In a later analysis, a clonal expansion index was calculated for each public chain from normalized within-repertoire ranks of inferred template counts. A later analysis computed generation probabilities with a VDJ recombination model fitted to out-of-frame rearrangements, and checked the results against IGoR. A later analysis scored TCR-TCR, TCR-HLA and TCR-CMV co-occurrence with hypergeometric tests, applying a repertoire-size bias correction to TCR pairs. False discovery rates were estimated in a later analysis by permuting HLA or CMV assignments 20 times. A later analysis grouped co-occurring TCRs with DBSCAN, adding TCRdist sequence similarity when clustering within HLA-allele-positive subsets. For co-occurrence clustering, repertoires with fewer than 30,000 or more than 120,000 public chains were excluded, along with four to six repertoires with anomalous nucleotide sharing. The clones in this table, taken by TCRdb from immuneACCESS, are in-frame only. Not every clone is retained; where verified, under half of the shortfall comes from an unresolved V gene, and the cause of the rest is unknown. D and trimming come from the DNA, and the V and J calls and clone size come from that table. The sample has some 150,000 clones on record, more than 65% of them singletons. Around 1.6% of the sample is taken by the ten largest.

The receptor comes from a woman in her 30s in good health and CMV-seronegative. Material: PBMCs.

The DNA reads TGTGCCAGCAGCCGGGGACTAGCGGGGGCCCAAGAGACCCAGTACTTC. This is translated as CASSRGLAGAQETQYF. The sequence is built from TRBV5-4 and TRBJ2-5, with 14 bases aligning to TRBD2. From the germline V gene (reference sequence), CDR1 is SGHNT and CDR2 is YYREEE. The CDR3 has 16 amino acids, counting the end cysteine and phenylalanine. Only the CDR3 region is kept as DNA, spanning 48 bases read in frame from base 1. Germline trimming amounts to 4 bases on V and 1 base on J, with 3 as the count of junction bases outside the gene matches.